The sequence of this T cell receptor (beta chain) was determined in a study of T cells expressing NK-cell markers (dated by TCRdb to 2018 to 2020). As for the study more broadly: Three sorted T-cell subsets (CD3+CD56+NKG2C+, CD3+CD56+NKG2C- and CD3+CD56-NKG2C+) from roughly eight donors had their TCR beta-chain repertoires profiled. All eight donors whose samples were sequenced were randomly selected healthy volunteers, three of them men and five women. Illumina HiSeq 2000/2500, MiSeq or NextSeq was used to sequence libraries as 2 x 150 bp reads. Among the eight sequenced donors, seven were HCMV-seropositive and one was HCMV-seronegative. Summary of the overall study and its limitations: Those dominant clonotypes were again the most abundant among CD3+CD56-NKG2C+ cells in a few donors, at about 28.3-65%. For several donors, the dominant CD3+CD56+NKG2C+ clonotypes were among the top 10 CD8+ clonotypes and accounted for roughly 1.0-8% of CD8+ T cells. It remained unclear whether the expanded NKG2C-expressing T cell clones were specific for HCMV antigens.

As to this clonotype: Its antigen remains undetermined.

Sequencer: Illumina HiSeq 2000. TCR beta cDNA libraries were made by 5'RACE template switching that added a universal primer site and unique molecular identifiers. cDNA synthesis was primed from the TCR beta constant segment and was followed by two successive PCR amplification steps. For the original study's pipeline: MIGEC handled demultiplexing of the reads and grouping by UMI, while MiTCR was used to assemble and quantify clonotypes. To exclude erroneous sequences, any TCR cDNA sequence not supported by at least two reads was discarded. The tcR package was used for downstream repertoire analysis, and clonotypes were matched across fractions by CDR3 nucleotide sequence plus V segment. VDJmatch was used to annotate antigen specificity against VDJdb, with one amino acid substitution in CDR3 allowed. TCRdb reprocessed the reads, and each CDR3 protein sequence is entered once, without DNA. These V and J calls are TCRdb output, not the study's own analysis. This sample's table has entries for around 380,000 distinct CDR3 sequences. About 10% of the sample is in the top ten clones.

HCMV-specific IgG was detected in serum with a commercial ELISA kit to determine HCMV serostatus. Peripheral blood mononuclear cells were isolated from blood by Ficoll density gradient centrifugation. Reading the germline V gene (reference sequence) gives CDR1 MNHEY and CDR2 SMNVEV. Including cysteine and phenylalanine, the CDR3 has 15 amino acids. No DNA has been recorded. The receptor was derived from a woman between 50 and 59 years old in good health. Donor details come from another sample of the same person, matched by shared clones. The sample was blood T cells: a sorted CD56 or NKG2C T cell subset, CD4+ or CD8+ T cells, or bulk PBMC T cells (not recorded which). This receptor chain uses TRBV27 and TRBJ1-6; TCRdb names TRBD1, which stays unverified in the absence of DNA. The CDR3 protein: CASSLKGAMNSPLHF.